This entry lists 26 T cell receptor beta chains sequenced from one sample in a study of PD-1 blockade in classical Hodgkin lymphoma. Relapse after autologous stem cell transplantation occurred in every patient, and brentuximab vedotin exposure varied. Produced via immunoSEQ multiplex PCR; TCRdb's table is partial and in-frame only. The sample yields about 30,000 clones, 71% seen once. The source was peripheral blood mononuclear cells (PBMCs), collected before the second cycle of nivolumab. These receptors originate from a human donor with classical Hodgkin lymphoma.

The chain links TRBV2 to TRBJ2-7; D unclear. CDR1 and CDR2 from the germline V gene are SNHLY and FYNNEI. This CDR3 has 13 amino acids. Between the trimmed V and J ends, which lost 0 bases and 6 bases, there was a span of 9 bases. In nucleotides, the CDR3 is TGTGCCAGCAGTGAAGCGCTCATCGGCGAGCAGTACTTC. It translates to CASSEALIGEQYF.

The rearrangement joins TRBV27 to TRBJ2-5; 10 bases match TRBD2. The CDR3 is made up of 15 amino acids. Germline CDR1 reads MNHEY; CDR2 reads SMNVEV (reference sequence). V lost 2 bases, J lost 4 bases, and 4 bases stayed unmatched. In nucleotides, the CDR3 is TGTGCCAGCAGTTTAGAGGCTAGCGGGGGAGAGACCCAGTACTTC. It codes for CASSLEASGGETQYF.

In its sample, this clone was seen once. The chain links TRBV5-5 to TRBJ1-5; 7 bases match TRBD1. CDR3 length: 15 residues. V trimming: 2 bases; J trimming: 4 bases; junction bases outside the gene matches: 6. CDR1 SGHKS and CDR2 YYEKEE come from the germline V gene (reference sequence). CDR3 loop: CASSFGTALNQPQHF. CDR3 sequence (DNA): TGTGCCAGCAGCTTCGGGACAGCCTTAAATCAGCCCCAGCATTTT.

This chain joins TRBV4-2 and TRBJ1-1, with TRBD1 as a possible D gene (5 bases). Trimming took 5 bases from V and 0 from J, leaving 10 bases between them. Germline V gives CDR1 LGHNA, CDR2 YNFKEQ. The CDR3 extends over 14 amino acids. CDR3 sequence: CASSYGTVNTEAFF. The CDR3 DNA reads TGTGCCAGCAGCTACGGGACGGTGAACACTGAAGCTTTCTTT.

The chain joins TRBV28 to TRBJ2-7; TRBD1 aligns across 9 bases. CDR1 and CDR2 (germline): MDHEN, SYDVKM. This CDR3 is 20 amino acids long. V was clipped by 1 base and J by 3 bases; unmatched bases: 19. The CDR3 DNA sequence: TGTGCCAGCAGTTTATTTGCTCAAACATTACAGGGGGCCACGGACTACGAGCAGTACTTC. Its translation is CASSLFAQTLQGATDYEQYF.

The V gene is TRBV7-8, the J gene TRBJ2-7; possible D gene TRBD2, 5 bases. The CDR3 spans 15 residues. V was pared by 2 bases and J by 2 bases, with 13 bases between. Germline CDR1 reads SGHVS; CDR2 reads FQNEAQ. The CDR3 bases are TGTGCCAGCAGCTTAAGGCTAGCTTCTACCTACGAGCAGTACTTC. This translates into CASSLRLASTYEQYF.

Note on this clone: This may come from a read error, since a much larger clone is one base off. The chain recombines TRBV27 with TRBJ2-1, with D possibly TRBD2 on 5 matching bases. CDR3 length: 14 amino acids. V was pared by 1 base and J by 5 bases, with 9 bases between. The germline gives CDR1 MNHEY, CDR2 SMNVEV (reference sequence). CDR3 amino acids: CASSLYREHNEQFF. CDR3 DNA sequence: TGTGCCAGCAGTTTATATAGGGAGCACAATGAGCAGTTCTTC.

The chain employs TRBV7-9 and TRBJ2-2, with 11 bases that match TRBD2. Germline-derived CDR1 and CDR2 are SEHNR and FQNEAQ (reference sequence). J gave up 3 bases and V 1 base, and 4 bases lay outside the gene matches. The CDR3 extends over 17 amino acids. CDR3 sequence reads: CASSLELAGAHTGELFF. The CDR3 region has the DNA TGTGCCAGCAGCTTAGAACTAGCGGGGGCGCACACCGGGGAGCTGTTTTTT.

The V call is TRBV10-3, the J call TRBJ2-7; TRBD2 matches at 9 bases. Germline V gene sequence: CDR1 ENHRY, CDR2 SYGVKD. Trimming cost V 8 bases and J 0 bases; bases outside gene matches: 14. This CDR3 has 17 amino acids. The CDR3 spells CAIAQGSGGESSYEQYF. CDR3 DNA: TGTGCCATCGCGCAAGGTAGCGGGGGCGAAAGCTCCTACGAGCAGTACTTC.

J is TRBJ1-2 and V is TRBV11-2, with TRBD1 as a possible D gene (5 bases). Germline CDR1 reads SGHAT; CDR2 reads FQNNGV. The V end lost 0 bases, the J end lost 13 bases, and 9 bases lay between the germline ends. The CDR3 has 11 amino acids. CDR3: CASSLEGDPTF. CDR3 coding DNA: TGTGCCAGCAGCTTAGAGGGGGACCCCACCTTC.

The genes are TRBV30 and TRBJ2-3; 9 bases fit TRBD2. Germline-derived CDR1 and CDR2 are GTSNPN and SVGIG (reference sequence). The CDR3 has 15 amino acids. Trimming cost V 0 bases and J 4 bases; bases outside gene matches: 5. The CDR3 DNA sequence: TGTGCCTGGAGTGTAAGCGGGGGGCCTGCAGATACGCAGTATTTT. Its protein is CAWSVSGGPADTQYF.

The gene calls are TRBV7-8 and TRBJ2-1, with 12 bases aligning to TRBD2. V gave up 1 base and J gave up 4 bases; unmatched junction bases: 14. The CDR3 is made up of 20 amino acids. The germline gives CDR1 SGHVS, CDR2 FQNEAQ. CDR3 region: CASSLEWASGGALPYNEQFF. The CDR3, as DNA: TGTGCCAGCAGCTTAGAATGGGCTAGCGGGGGGGCATTGCCGTACAATGAGCAGTTCTTC.

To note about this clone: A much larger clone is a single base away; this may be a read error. The CDR3 sequence: CVSSLNVRGGGWRDEQFF. The CDR3 DNA follows: TGTGTCAGCAGTTTAAATGTTCGGGGCGGAGGGTGGAGGGATGAGCAGTTCTTC. The gene calls are TRBV27 and TRBJ2-1; D is possibly TRBD2 (6 bases). CDR3 length: 18 residues. Germline V gene lookup returns CDR1 MNHEY and CDR2 SMNVEV (reference sequence).

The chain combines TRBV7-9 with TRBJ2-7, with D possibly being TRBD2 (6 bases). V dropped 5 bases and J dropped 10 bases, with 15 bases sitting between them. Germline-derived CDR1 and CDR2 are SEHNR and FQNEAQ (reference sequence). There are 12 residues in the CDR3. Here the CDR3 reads CASSLGTPDQYF. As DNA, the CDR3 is TGTGCCAGCAGCCTCGGGACTCCGGATCAGTACTTC.

CDR3 DNA: TGTGCCAGCAGCGTTAGTGGACAGGGGCTCACCGGGGAGCTGTTTTTT. Translated: CASSVSGQGLTGELFF. The chain carries TRBV9 and TRBJ2-2; the match to TRBD1 covers 9 bases. CDR1 is SGDLS and CDR2 is YYNGEE in the germline V gene. The CDR3 has 16 amino acids. Unmatched junction bases numbered 6, after V lost 2 bases and J lost 4 bases.

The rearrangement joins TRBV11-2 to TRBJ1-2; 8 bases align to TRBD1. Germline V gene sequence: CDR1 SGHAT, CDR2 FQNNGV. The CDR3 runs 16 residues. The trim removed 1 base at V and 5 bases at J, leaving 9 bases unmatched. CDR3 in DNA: TGTGCCAGCAGCTTAGTTTTTGGACAGGGCGGGTATGGCTACACCTTC. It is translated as CASSLVFGQGGYGYTF.

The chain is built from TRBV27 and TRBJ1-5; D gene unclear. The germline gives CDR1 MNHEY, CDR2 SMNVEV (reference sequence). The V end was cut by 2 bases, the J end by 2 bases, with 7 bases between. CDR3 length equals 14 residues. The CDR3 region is CASSLGPRNQPQHF. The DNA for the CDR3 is TGTGCCAGCAGTTTAGGACCACGCAATCAGCCCCAGCATTTT.

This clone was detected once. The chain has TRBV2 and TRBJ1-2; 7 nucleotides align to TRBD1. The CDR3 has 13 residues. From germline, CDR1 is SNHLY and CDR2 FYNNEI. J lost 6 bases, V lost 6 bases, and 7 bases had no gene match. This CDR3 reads CASSTPTGNGYTF. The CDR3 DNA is TGTGCCAGCAGCACACCGACAGGGAATGGCTACACCTTC.

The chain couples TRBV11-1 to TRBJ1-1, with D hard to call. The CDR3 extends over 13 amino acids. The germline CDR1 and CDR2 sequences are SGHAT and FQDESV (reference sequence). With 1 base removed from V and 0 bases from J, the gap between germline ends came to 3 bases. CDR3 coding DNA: TGTGCCAGCAGCTTAGAGTTGAACACTGAAGCTTTCTTT. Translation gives CASSLELNTEAFF.

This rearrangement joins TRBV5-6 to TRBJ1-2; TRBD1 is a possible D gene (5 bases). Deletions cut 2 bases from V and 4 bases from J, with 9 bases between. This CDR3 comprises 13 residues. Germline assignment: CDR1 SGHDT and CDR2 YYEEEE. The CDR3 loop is CASSLGASYGYTF. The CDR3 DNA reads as TGTGCCAGCAGCTTAGGGGCCTCCTATGGCTACACCTTC.

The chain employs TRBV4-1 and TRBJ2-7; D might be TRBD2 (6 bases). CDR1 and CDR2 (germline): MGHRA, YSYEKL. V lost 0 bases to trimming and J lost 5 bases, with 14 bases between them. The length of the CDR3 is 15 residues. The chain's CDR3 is CASSQDSRLGDEQYF. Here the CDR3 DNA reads TGCGCCAGCAGCCAAGATTCTAGACTAGGAGACGAGCAGTACTTC.

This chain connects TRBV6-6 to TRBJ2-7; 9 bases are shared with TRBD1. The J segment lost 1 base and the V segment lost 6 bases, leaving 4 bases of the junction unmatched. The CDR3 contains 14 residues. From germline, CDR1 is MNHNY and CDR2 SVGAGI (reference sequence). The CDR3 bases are TGTGCCAGCAGGAGGGACAGGGCATCCTACGAGCAGTACTTC. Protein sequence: CASRRDRASYEQYF.

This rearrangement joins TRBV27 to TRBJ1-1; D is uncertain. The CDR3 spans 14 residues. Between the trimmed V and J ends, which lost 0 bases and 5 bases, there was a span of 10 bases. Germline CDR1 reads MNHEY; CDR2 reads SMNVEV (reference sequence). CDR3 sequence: CASSLSFGMTEAFF. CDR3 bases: TGTGCCAGCAGTTTATCGTTTGGGATGACTGAAGCTTTCTTT.

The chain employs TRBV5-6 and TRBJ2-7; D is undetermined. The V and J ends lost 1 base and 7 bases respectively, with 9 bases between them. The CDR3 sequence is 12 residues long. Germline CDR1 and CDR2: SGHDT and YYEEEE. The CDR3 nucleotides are TGTGCCAGCAGCTTGTCGGGTACAGAGCAGTACTTC. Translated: CASSLSGTEQYF.

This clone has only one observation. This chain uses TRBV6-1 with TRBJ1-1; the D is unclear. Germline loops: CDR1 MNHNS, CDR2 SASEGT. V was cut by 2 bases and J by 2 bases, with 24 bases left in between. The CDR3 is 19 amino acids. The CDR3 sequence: CASSEYGWSQSPPNTEAFF. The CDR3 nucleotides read TGTGCCAGCAGTGAATACGGCTGGTCCCAAAGTCCCCCCAACACTGAAGCTTTCTTT.

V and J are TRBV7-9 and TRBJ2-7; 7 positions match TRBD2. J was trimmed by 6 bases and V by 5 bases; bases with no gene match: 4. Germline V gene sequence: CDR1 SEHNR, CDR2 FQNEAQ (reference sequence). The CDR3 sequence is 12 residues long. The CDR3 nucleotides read TGTGCCAGCAGCCCCTCGGGGGGCGAGCAGTACTTC. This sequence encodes CASSPSGGEQYF.